This entry features one T cell receptor (beta chain) sequence. Its antigen is currently not known. Base qualities are not recorded, but no much larger clone differs from it by a single base. This specimen comes from a study of early T cells in non-severe SARS-CoV-2 infection (dated by TCRdb to about 2021). Context from the whole study: Because TCR sequencing was done on bulk RNA from unsorted whole blood, the alpha and beta chains could not be paired. Results the study describes overall, beyond this receptor: Matching against VDJdb was skewed toward anti-spike CD8 responses, likely underestimated virus-specific expansions, and missed private and CD4 specificities.

Library preparation was by 5' RACE. TCRdb records NextSeq 500 as the sequencer. The TCR library protocol attached unique molecular identifiers to individual cDNA molecules to correct for sequencing error and PCR bias. Sequencing covered both TCR alpha and beta chains, and within each sample the abundances of alpha and beta sequences were tightly co-correlated. The source study handled its data this way. Decombinator V4 was used to annotate TCR sequences for V gene, J gene and CDR3. TCRs were defined as expanded if a significant change between any two time points was detected under a Poisson model with p below 0.0001. TCR abundances were normalised to the total number of TCRs sequenced in each sample and reported as counts per million. VDJdb, accessed 1 November 2021, was searched for CMV, EBV and SARS-CoV-2 annotated TCRs, with TCRs annotated for multiple antigens excluded. TCRdb ran its own pipeline on the public reads, namely fastp trimming at Q25 and MiXCR clone calling, and kept in-frame beta chains. Every entry covers one CDR3 protein and lists the most common genes and DNA from its rows. TCRdb assigned the V and J calls; the authors' analysis was not used. The sample profile shows about 110,000 distinct CDR3 sequences; 9% to 13% of them were found once. Around 3.1% of the sample belongs to the ten largest clones.

Set within a cohort of healthcare workers in London, UK, this nested case-control study involved weekly PCR testing of nasopharyngeal swabs along with blood sampling. Healthcare workers were recruited between 23 and 31 March 2020, during the week of the UK lockdown, and were followed weekly for up to roughly 15 weeks. This TCR came from an adult who was a healthcare worker with PCR-confirmed SARS-CoV-2 infection or an uninfected control (not recorded which). The sample was whole blood.

At the DNA level, the sequence is TGTGCCAGTACCCCGGGGCTCCCCTCTGGGGCCAACGTCCTGACTTTC. The encoded protein is CASTPGLPSGANVLTF. The sequence joins TRBV19 to TRBJ2-6, with the D gene possibly TRBD1 or TRBD2, each one fitting 5 bases. At the junction V is shortened by 7 bases and J by 0 bases, with 13 bases in between. CDR1 LNHDA and CDR2 SQIVND are derived from the germline V gene (reference sequence). Counted from cysteine to phenylalanine, this CDR3 has 16 amino acids. The sequence is cut down to CDR3 DNA, 48 bases in frame from base 1.